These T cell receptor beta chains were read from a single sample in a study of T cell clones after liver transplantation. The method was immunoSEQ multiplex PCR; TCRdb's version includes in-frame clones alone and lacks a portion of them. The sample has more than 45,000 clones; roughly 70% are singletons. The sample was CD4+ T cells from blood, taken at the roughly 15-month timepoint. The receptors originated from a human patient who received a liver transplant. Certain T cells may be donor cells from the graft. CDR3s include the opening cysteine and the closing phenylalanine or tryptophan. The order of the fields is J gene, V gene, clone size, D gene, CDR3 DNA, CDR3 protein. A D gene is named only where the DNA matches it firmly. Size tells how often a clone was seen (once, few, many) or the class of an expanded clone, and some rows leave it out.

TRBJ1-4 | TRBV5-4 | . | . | TGTGCCAGCAGCTTGGAACAGGGCGAAAAACTGTTTTTT | CASSLEQGEKLFF
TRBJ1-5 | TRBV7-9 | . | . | TGTGCCAGCAGCCCCGGGGGGGTTCACAATCAGCCCCAGCATTTT | CASSPGGVHNQPQHF
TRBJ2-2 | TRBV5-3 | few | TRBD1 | TGTGCCAGAAGCATGCATTCGGACAGGGGGATTAGTTTAGCCGGGGAGCTGTTTTTT | CARSMHSDRGISLAGELFF
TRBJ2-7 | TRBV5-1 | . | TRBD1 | TGCGCCAGCAGCACCGGGACAGGCTACGAGCAGTACTTC | CASSTGTGYEQYF
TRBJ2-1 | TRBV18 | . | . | TGTGCCAGCTCACAAGAGAGTTATGGGCGAGAGTTCTTC | CASSQESYGREFF
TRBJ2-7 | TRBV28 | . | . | TGTGCCAGCAGTTTGGCTGGCTACGAGCAGTACTTC | CASSLAGYEQYF
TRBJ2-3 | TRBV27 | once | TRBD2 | TGTGCCAGCAGTCCCCGAAGCGGGGGGGCAGATACGCAGTATTTT | CASSPRSGGADTQYF
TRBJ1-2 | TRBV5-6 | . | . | TGTGCCAGCAGCCCCTGGGGGACATTCCTTCCTAACTATGGCTACACCTTC | CASSPWGTFLPNYGYTF
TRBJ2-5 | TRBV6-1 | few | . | TGTGCCAGCAGTGAAGGGTTGGTACAAGAGACCCAGTACTTC | CASSEGLVQETQYF
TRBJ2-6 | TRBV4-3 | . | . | TGCGCCAGCAGCCAAGACCTCTCTGGGGCCAACGTCCTGACTTTC | CASSQDLSGANVLTF
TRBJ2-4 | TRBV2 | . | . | TGTGCCAGCAGTGAAGGACTAGGGGGGGCCAAAAACATTCAGTACTTC | CASSEGLGGAKNIQYF
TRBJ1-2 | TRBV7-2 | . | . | TGTGCCAGCAGCTCGGGGAACCTCTATGGCTACACCTTC | CASSSGNLYGYTF
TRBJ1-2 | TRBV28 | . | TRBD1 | TGTGCCAGCAGTTTTTTTGGGACAGGGAACTATGGCTACACCTTC | CASSFFGTGNYGYTF
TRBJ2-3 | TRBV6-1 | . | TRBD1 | TGTGCCAGCAGACCGGGACAGGGGGCTAATACGCAGTATTTT | CASRPGQGANTQYF
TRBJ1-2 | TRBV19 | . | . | TGTGCCAGTAGTATTACGGGCAACTATGGCTACACCTTC | CASSITGNYGYTF
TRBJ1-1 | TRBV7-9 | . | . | TGTGCCAGCAGCCCGATGGCGAACACTGAAGCTTTCTTT | CASSPMANTEAFF
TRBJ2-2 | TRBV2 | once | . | TGTGCCAGCTCCGAAAGGAGGTCTAGCACCGGGGAGCTGTTTTTT | CASSERRSSTGELFF
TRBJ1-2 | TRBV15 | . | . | TGTGCCACCAGCAGAGATGTCGGGCAGGGAGGCTACACCTTC | CATSRDVGQGGYTF
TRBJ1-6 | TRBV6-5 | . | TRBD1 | TGTGCCAGCAGTTCCGGGACAGCCAGGCCCCTCCACTTT | CASSSGTARPLHF
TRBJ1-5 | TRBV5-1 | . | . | TGCGCCAGCAGCCTATCAACGGATCAGCCCCAGCATTTT | CASSLSTDQPQHF
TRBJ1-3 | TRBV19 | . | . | TGTGCCAGTCAATCCGGCACAATAGGAAACACCATATATTTT | CASQSGTIGNTIYF
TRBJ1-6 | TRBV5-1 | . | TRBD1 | TGCGCCAGCAGCTTGAACGGACAGGAGTCACCCCTCCACTTT | CASSLNGQESPLHF
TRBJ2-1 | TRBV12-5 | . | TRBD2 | TGTGCTAGTGGTTTGGGACTAGCGGGAGACAATGAGCAGTTCTTC | CASGLGLAGDNEQFF
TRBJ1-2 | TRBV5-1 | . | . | TGCGCCAGCAGCCCCGACCGGGGGGCGAAAGATGGCTACACCTTC | CASSPDRGAKDGYTF
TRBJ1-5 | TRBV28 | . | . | TGTGCCAGCGGGGGAGGAGGGAATCAGCCCCAGCATTTT | CASGGGGNQPQHF
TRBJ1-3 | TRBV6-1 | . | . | TGTGCCAGCAGTGAAAGTGCGGGGGCGCGAGGAAACACCATATATTTT | CASSESAGARGNTIYF
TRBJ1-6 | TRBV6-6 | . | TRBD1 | TGTGCCAGCAGTTACGGTTCCCAGGGGGCTAATTCACCCCTCCACTTT | CASSYGSQGANSPLHF
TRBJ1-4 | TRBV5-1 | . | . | TGCGCCAGCAGCTTGGCGGGACACGCAACTAATGAAAAACTGTTTTTT | CASSLAGHATNEKLFF
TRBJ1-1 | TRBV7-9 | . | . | TGTGCCAGCACCCCGGACGGCATGAACACTGAAGCTTTCTTT | CASTPDGMNTEAFF
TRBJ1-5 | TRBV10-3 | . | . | TGTGCCATCAGTAACAGGGTTGATCAGCCCCAGCATTTT | CAISNRVDQPQHF
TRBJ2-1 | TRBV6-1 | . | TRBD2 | TGTGCCAGCAGTGAAGGGAGACTAGCGGGGGACAATGAGCAGTTCTTC | CASSEGRLAGDNEQFF
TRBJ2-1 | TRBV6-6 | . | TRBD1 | TGTGCCAGCAGTCCCGGACAGGAGAACCCCTGGGGTGAGCAGTTCTTC | CASSPGQENPWGEQFF
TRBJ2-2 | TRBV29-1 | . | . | TGCAGCGTTGAGATCACAGGTATCACCGGGGAGCTGTTTTTT | CSVEITGITGELFF
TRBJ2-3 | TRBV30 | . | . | TGTGCCTGGAGTATCTCCGCAGATACGCAGTATTTT | CAWSISADTQYF
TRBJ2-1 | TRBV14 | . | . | TGTGCCAGCAGCCAACAGTGGCGGGATAATGAGCAGTTCTTC | CASSQQWRDNEQFF
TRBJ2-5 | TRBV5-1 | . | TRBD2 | TGCGCCAGCAGGGGAGGGGCCCAAGAGACCCAGTACTTC | CASRGGAQETQYF
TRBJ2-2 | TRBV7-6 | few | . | TGTGCCAGCAGCTTACGTATCGGGGAGCTGTTTTTT | CASSLRIGELFF
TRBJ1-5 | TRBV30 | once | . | TGTGCCTGGAGTGAGGGATTTTATAGCAATCAGCCCCAGCATTTT | CAWSEGFYSNQPQHF
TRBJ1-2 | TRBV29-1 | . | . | TGCAGCGCCGAACCGGGCTACACCTTC | CSAEPGYTF
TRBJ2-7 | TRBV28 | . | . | TGTGCCAGCAGTCTTACAGGGAAGCACTCCTACGAGCAGTACTTC | CASSLTGKHSYEQYF
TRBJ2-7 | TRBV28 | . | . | TGTGCCAGCAGCTCCGGGGCACCCTACGAGCAGTACTTC | CASSSGAPYEQYF
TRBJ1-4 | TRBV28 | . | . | TGTGCCAGCGGGGGGCCTCGGGTAAATGAAAAACTGTTTTTT | CASGGPRVNEKLFF
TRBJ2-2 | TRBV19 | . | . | TGTGCCAGTAGTAGCGGGACCTCGAGAACCGGGGAGCTGTTTTTT | CASSSGTSRTGELFF
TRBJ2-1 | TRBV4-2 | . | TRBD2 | TGTGCCAGCAGCCAAATGTCCGGGGTAGCGGGAGGAAATGAGCAGTTCTTC | CASSQMSGVAGGNEQFF
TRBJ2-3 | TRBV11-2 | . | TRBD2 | TGTGCCAGCAGCTTAGGGCTAGCGGGACTCACAGATACGCAGTATTTT | CASSLGLAGLTDTQYF
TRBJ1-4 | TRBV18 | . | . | TGTGCCAGCTCACCGCGGGGAGAACTGTGGGAAAAACTGTTTTTT | CASSPRGELWEKLFF
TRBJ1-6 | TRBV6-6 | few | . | TGTGCCAGCAGTTACGACAGTTATAATTCACCCCTCCACTTT | CASSYDSYNSPLHF
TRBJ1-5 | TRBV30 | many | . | TGTGCCTGGAGTGCCAATCAGCCCCAGCATTTT | CAWSANQPQHF
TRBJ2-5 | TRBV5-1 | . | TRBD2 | TGCGCCAGCAGCCCAGGGACTAGTCGCGAGACCCAGTACTTC | CASSPGTSRETQYF
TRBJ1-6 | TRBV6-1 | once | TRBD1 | TGTGCCAGCAACCAGGGACAGCCTAATTCACCCCTCCACTTT | CASNQGQPNSPLHF